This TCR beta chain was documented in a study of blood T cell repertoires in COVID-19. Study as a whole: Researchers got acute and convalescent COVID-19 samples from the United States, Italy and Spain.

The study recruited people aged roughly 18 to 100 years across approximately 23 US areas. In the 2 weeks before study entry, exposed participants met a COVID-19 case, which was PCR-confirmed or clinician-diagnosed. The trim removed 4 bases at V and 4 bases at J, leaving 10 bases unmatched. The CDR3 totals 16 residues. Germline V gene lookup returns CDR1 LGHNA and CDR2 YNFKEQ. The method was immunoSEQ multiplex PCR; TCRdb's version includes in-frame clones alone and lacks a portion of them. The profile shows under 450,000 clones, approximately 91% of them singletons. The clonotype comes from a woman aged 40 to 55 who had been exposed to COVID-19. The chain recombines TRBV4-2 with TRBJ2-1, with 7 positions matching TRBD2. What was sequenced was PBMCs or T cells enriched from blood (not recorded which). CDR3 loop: CASSPQRDYGYNEQFF. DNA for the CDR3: TGTGCCAGCAGCCCCCAGCGGGACTATGGATACAATGAGCAGTTCTTC.